This T cell receptor (beta chain) stems from a study of Ad26.COV2.S vaccination and SARS-CoV-2 variants. The wider study: A COV1001 Ad26.COV2.S trial-arm participant provided the sample. Intramuscular Ad26.COV2.S doses were given once or twice, 56 days apart.

The treatment here: approximately 18 received Ad26.COV2.S at low or high dose, single or two shots; about five received placebo; per-sample allocation not given. Samples were taken on day 63 after the first vaccine or placebo injection. A Boston adult aged 18-55 years was the donor. CDR3 length: 15 residues. V lost 4 bases, J lost 0 bases, and 6 bases stayed unmatched. Germline CDR1 LGHNA, CDR2 YNFKEQ. Sequencing was performed with immunoSEQ multiplex PCR; in TCRdb, only in-frame clones are kept and a portion is missing. The sample has about 410,000 clones, approximately 90% seen once. The rearrangement links TRBV4-2 to TRBJ2-7, with 7 bases fitting TRBD1. Sequenced material: peripheral blood, taken in a trial of Ad26.COV2.S vaccine versus placebo. The receptor was isolated from a person aged 18 to 59 who received the Ad26.COV2.S COVID-19 vaccine or a placebo. The CDR3 reads CASSPGTADSYEQYF. The CDR3 DNA reads as TGTGCCAGCAGCCCTGGGACAGCCGACTCCTACGAGCAGTACTTC.